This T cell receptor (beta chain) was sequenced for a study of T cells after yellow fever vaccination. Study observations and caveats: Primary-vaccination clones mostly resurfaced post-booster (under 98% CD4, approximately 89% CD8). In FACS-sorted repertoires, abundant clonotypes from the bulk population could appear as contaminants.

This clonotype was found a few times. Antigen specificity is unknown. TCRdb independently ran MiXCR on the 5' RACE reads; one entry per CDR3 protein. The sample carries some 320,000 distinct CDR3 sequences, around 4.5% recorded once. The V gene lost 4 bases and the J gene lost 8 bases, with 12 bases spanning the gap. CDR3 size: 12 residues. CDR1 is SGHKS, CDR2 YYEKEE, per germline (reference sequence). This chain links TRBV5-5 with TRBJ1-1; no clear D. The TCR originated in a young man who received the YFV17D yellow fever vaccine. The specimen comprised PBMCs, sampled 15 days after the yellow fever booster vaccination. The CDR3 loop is CASSGLEAEAFF. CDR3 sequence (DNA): TGTGCCAGCAGCGGTTTGGAAGCAGAAGCTTTCTTT.